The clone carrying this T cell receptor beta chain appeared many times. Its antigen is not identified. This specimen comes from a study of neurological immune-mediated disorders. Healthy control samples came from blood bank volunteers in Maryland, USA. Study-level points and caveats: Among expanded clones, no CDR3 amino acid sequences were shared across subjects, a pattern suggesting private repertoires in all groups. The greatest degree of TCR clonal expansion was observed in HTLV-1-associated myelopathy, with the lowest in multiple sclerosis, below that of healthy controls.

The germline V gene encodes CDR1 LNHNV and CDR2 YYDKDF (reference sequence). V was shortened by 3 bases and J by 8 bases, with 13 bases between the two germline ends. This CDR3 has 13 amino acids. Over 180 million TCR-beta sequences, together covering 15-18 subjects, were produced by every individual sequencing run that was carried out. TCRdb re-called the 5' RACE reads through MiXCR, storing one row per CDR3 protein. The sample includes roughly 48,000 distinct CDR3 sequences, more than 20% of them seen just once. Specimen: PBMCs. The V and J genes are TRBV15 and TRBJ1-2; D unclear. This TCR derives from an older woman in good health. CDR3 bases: TGTGCCACCAGCAGCCGGGGTGATCTGGGCTACACCTTC. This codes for CATSSRGDLGYTF.